One sample yielded the 8 T cell receptor beta chains listed below, sequenced in a study of OX40 agonist ivuxolimab in advanced cancers. Using immunoSEQ multiplex PCR, the repertoire was profiled, and TCRdb retains in-frame clones only, with some absent. The sample has some 150,000 clones; about nine tenths are singletons. The sequences come from CD4+ or CD8+ T cells sorted from blood, collected in a trial of the OX40 agonist ivuxolimab. The source is an adult with an advanced solid tumor such as melanoma, head and neck, liver or kidney cancer.

The V gene is TRBV5-1, the J gene TRBJ1-2; 8 bases match TRBD1. Germline CDR1 SGHRS, CDR2 YFSETQ. The length of the CDR3 is 14 residues. V shed 4 bases, J shed 6 bases, and the junction held 8 bases outside the gene matches. CDR3 protein: CASSLGQGPNGYTF. The CDR3 DNA reads as TGCGCCAGCAGCCTAGGACAGGGTCCCAATGGCTACACCTTC.

The chain has TRBV5-5 and TRBJ2-2; D gene ambiguous. The CDR3 covers 16 residues. The germline V gene encodes CDR1 SGHKS and CDR2 YYEKEE (reference sequence). Deletions cut 4 bases from V and 1 base from J, with 14 bases between. CDR3 DNA: TGTGCCAGCAGCGATGCCAATGGGGAGAACACCGGGGAGCTGTTTTTT. Translation: CASSDANGENTGELFF.

This clone was counted once. This chain connects TRBV29-1 to TRBJ1-1; the D is unclear. The CDR3 is made up of 14 amino acids. Looked up from germline, CDR1 is SQVTM and CDR2 is ANQGSEA. The V end was cut by 8 bases, the J end by 2 bases, with 18 bases between. DNA of the CDR3: TGCAGCTCAAGTGCTTCGAGCGTAAACACTGAAGCTTTCTTT. As protein: CSSSASSVNTEAFF.

The chain uses TRBV28 and TRBJ2-2; D unclear. V gave up 2 bases and J gave up 5 bases, with 18 bases separating them. Germline assignment: CDR1 MDHEN and CDR2 SYDVKM. There are 17 residues in the CDR3. DNA for the CDR3: TGTGCCAGCAGTTTAGTGTTCGGGCGTCGGGTTACCGGGGAGCTGTTTTTT. Translating it yields CASSLVFGRRVTGELFF.

The chain's CDR3 is CASSTPHPDRVGKYF. The DNA for the CDR3 is TGTGCCAGCAGTACACCGCATCCGGACAGGGTGGGAAAGTACTTC. The chain has TRBV2 and TRBJ2-7, with 8 bases aligning to TRBD1. V lost 5 bases, J lost 11 bases, and 17 bases stayed unmatched. The germline V gene encodes CDR1 SNHLY and CDR2 FYNNEI. This CDR3 comprises 15 residues.

The J gene is TRBJ2-2, the V gene TRBV7-2; 9 nucleotides agree with TRBD2. This CDR3 has 15 amino acids. V gave up 5 bases and J gave up 1 base; unmatched junction bases: 2. CDR1 is SGHTA, CDR2 FQGNSA, per germline. CDR3 in DNA: TGTGCCAGCAGCGTGACTAGCGGGAACACCGGGGAGCTGTTTTTT. Protein: CASSVTSGNTGELFF.

CDR3 sequence (DNA): TGTGCCAGCAGCGTCGGACAGGGGGCGGAAGGCTACACCTTC. Its protein is CASSVGQGAEGYTF. This chain links TRBV7-3 with TRBJ1-2; TRBD1 aligns across 11 bases. After removal of 5 bases from V and 8 bases from J, the junction contained 7 bases not matched to a gene. CDR1 is SGHTA and CDR2 is FQGTGA in the germline V gene. The CDR3 extends over 14 amino acids.

A remark on this clone: The sample has other DNA sequences that encode this CDR3 too. The chain employs TRBV2 and TRBJ2-2; D not resolved. Trimming pared 5 bases from V and 3 bases from J, leaving 4 bases between. Germline CDR1 and CDR2: SNHLY and FYNNEI. CDR3 length: 12 amino acids. The CDR3 DNA is TGTGCCAGCAGTCTAGACACCGGGGAGCTGTTTTTT. Encoded protein: CASSLDTGELFF.